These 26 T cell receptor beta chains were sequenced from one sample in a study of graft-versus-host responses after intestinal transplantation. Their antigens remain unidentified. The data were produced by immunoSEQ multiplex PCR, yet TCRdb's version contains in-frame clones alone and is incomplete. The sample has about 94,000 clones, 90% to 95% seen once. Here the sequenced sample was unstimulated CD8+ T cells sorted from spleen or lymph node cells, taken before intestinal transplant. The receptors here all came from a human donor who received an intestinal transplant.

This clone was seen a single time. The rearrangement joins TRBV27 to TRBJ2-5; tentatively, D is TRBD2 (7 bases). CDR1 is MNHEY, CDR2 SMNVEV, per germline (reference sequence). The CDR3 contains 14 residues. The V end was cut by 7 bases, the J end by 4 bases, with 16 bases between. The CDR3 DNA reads TGTGCCAGCAAATTGGGGGGGGCGGGAGAGACCCAGTACTTC. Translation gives CASKLGGAGETQYF.

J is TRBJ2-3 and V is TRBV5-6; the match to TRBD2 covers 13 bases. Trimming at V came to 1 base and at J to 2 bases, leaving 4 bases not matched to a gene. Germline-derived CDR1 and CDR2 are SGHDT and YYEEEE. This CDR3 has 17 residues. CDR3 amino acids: CASSLRLAGGATDTQYF. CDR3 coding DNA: TGTGCCAGCAGCTTGAGACTAGCGGGGGGCGCCACAGATACGCAGTATTTT.

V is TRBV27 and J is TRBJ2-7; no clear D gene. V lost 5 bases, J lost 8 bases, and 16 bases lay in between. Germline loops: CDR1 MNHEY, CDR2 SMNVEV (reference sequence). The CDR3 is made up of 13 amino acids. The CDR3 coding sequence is TGTGCCAGCAGTCCCGGCCCGACTCAGAAGCAGTACTTC. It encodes CASSPGPTQKQYF.

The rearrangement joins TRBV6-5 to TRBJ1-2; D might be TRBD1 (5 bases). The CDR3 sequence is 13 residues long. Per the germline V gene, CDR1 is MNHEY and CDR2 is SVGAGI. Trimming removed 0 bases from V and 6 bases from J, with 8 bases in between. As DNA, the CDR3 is TGTGCCAGCAGTTACTCCGAAGGGGATGGCTACACCTTC. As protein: CASSYSEGDGYTF.

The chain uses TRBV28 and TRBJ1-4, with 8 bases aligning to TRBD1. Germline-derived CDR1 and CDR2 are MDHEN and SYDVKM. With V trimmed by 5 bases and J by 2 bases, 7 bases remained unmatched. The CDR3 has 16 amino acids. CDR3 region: CASSTGGFNTNEKLFF. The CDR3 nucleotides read TGTGCCAGCAGTACAGGGGGTTTTAACACTAATGAAAAACTGTTTTTT.

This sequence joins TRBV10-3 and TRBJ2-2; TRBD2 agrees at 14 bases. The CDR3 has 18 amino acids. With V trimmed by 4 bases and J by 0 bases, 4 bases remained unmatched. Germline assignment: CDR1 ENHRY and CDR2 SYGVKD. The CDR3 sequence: CAISAGTSGSTNTGELFF. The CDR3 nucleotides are TGTGCCATCAGTGCAGGGACTAGCGGGAGTACGAACACCGGGGAGCTGTTTTTT.

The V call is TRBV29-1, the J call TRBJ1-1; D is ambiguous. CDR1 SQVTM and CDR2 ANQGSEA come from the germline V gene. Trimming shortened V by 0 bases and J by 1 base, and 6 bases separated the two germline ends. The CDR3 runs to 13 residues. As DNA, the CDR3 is TGCAGCGTTGAAGACTCCGGGAACACTGAAGCTTTCTTT. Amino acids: CSVEDSGNTEAFF. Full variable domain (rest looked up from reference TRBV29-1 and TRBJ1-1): SAVISQKPSRDICQRGTSLTIQCQVDSQVTMMFWYRQQPGQSLTLIATANQGSEATYESGFVIDKFPISRPNLTFSTLTVSNMSPEDSSIYLCSVEDSGNTEAFFGQGTRLTVV.

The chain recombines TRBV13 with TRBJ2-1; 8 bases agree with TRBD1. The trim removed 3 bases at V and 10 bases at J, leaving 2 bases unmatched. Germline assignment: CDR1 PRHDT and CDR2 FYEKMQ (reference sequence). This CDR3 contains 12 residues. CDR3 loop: CASSLTGDEQFF. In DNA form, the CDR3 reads TGTGCCAGCAGCTTGACAGGGGACGAGCAGTTCTTC.

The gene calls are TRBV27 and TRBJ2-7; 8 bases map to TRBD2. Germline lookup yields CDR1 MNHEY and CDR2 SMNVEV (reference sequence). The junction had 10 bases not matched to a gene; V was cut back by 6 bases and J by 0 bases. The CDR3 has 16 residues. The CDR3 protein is CASSQTWRGASYEQYF. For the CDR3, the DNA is TGTGCCAGCAGCCAGACGTGGCGGGGGGCCTCCTACGAGCAGTACTTC.

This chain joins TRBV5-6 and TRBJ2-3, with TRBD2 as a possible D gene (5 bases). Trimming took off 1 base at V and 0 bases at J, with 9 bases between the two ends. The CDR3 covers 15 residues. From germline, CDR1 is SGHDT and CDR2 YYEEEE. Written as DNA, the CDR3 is TGTGCCAGCAGCTTGCCCCGGAGGAGCACAGATACGCAGTATTTT. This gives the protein CASSLPRRSTDTQYF.

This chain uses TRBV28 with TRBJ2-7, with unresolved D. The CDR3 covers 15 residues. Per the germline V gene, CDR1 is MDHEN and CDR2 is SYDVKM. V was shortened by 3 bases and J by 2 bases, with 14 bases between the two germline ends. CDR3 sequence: CASSFWSSRPYEQYF. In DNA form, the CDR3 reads TGTGCCAGCAGTTTTTGGTCCAGTCGCCCCTACGAGCAGTACTTC. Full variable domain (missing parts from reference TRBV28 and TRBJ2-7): DVKVTQSSRYLVKRTGEKVFLECVQDMDHENMFWYRQDPGLGLRLIYFSYDVKMKEKGDIPEGYSVSREKKERFSLILESASTNQTSMYLCASSFWSSRPYEQYFGPGTRLTVT.

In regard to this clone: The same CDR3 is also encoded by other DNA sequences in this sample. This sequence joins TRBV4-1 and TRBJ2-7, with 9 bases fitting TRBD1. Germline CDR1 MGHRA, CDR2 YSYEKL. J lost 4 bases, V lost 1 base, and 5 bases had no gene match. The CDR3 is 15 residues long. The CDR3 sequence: CASSQVHRGPYEQYF. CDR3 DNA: TGCGCCAGCAGCCAAGTACACAGGGGGCCGTACGAGCAGTACTTC.

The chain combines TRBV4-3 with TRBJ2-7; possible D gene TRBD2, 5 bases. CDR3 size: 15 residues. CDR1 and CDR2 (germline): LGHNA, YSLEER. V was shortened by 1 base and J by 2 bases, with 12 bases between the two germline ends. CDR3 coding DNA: TGCGCCAGCAGCCAAGCTGCCTGGGAGACCTACGAGCAGTACTTC. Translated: CASSQAAWETYEQYF.

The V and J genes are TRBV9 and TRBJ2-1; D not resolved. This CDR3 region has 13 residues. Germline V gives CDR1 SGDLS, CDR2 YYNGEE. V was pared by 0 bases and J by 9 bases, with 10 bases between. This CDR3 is CASSVDVATEQFF. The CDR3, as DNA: TGTGCCAGCAGCGTAGACGTAGCAACTGAGCAGTTCTTC.

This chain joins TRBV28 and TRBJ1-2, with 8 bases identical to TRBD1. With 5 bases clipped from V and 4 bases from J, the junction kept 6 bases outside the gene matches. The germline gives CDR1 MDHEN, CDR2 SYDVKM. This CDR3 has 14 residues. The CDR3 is CASSPRGPLYGYTF. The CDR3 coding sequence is TGTGCCAGCAGTCCCAGGGGGCCCCTCTATGGCTACACCTTC.

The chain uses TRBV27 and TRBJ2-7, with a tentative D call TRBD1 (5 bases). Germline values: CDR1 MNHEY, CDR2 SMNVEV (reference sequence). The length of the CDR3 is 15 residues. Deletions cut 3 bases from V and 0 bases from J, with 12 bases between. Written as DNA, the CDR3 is TGTGCCAGCAGTTTCCAGGGCCCCTACTCCTACGAGCAGTACTTC. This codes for CASSFQGPYSYEQYF.

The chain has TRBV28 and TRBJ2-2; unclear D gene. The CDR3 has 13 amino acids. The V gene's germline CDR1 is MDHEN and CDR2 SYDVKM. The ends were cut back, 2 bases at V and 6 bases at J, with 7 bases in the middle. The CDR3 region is CASSLQLAGELFF. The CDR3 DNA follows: TGTGCCAGCAGTTTACAACTCGCCGGGGAGCTGTTTTTT.

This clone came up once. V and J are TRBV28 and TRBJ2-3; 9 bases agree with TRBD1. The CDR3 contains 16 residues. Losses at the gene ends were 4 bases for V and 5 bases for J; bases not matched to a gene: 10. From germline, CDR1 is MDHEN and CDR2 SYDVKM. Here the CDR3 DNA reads TGTGCCAGCAGTTGGAGCCGGGACAGGGTTTTAGATACGCAGTATTTT. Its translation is CASSWSRDRVLDTQYF. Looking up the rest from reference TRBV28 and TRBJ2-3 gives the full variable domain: DVKVTQSSRYLVKRTGEKVFLECVQDMDHENMFWYRQDPGLGLRLIYFSYDVKMKEKGDIPEGYSVSREKKERFSLILESASTNQTSMYLCASSWSRDRVLDTQYFGPGTRLTVL.

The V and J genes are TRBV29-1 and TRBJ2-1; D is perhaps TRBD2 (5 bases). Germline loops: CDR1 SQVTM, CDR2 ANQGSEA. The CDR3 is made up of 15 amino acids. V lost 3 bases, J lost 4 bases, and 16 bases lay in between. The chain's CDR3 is CSVEERGSSYNEQFF. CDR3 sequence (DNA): TGCAGCGTTGAGGAGAGAGGGAGCTCATACAATGAGCAGTTCTTC.

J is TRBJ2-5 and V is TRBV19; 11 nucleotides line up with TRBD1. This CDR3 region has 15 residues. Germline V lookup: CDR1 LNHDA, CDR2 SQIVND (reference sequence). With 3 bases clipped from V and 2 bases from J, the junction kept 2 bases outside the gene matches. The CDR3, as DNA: TGTGCCAGTAGTATTTGGGACAGGGGGCAAGAGACCCAGTACTTC. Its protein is CASSIWDRGQETQYF.

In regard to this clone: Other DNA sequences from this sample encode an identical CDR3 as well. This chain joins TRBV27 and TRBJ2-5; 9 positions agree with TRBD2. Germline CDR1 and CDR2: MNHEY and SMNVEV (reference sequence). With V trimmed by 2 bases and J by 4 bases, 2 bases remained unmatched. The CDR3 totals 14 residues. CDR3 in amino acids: CASSLGSGGETQYF. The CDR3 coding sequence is TGTGCCAGCAGTTTAGGTAGCGGGGGAGAGACCCAGTACTTC.

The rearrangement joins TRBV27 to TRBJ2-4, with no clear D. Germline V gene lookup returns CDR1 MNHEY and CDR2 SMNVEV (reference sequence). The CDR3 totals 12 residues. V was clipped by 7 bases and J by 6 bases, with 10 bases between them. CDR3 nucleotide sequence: TGTGCCAGCACCCTCTATGGAAACATTCAGTACTTC. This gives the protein CASTLYGNIQYF.

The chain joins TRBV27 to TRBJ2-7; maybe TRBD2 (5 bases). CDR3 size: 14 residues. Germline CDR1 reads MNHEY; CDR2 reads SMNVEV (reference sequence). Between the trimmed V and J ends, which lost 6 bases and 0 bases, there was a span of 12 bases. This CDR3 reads CASRVGSSSYEQYF. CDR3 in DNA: TGTGCCAGCAGGGTTGGGAGCTCCTCCTACGAGCAGTACTTC.

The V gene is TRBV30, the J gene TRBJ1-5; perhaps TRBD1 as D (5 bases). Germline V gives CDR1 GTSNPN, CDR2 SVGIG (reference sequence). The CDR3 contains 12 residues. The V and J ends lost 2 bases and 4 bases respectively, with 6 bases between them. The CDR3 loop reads CAWSQGNQPQHF. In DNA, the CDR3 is TGTGCCTGGAGTCAGGGTAATCAGCCCCAGCATTTT.

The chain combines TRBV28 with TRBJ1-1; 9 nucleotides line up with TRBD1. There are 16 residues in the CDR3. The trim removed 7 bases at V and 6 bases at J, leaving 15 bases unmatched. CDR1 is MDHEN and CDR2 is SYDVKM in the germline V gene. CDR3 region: CASIPLTGGIFAEAFF. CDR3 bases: TGTGCCAGCATCCCCCTGACAGGGGGGATTTTCGCTGAAGCTTTCTTT.

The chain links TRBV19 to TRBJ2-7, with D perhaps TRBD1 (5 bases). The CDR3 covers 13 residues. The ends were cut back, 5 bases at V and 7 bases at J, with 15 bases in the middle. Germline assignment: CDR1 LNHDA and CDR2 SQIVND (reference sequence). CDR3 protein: CASSPPGSGEQYF. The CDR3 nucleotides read TGTGCCAGTAGTCCCCCCGGATCAGGGGAGCAGTACTTC.